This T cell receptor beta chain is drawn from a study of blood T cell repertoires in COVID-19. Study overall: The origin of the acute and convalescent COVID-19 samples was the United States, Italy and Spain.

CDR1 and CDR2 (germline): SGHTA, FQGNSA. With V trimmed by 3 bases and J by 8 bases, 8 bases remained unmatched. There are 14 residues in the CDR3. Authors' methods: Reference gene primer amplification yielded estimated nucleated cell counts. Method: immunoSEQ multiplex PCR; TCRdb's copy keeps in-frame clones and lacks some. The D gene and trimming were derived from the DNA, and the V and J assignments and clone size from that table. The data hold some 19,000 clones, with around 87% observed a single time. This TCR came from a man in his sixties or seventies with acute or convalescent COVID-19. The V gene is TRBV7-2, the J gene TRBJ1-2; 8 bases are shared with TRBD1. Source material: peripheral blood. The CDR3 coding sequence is TGTGCCAGCAGCTTCACGCAGGGGGCACGGGGCTACACCTTC. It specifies CASSFTQGARGYTF. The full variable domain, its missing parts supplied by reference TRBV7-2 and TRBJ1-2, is GAGVSQSPSNKVTEKGKDVELRCDPISGHTALYWYRQSLGQGLEFLIYFQGNSAPDKSGLPSDRFSAERTGGSVSTLTIQRTQQEDSAVYLCASSFTQGARGYTFGSGTRLTVV.